This T cell receptor beta chain is drawn from a study of blood T cell repertoires in COVID-19 (TCRdb year 2020). Regarding the research as a whole: Samples covering the acute and convalescent phases of COVID-19 were provided by collaborators in the United States, Italy and Spain. The material from the prospective study consisted of cDNA or gDNA derived from T cells, B-cell-depleted T cells, or PBMCs. The dataset comprised deeply sampled blood TCRbeta repertoires from subjects exposed to, actively infected with, or recovered from COVID-19. The repertoires were released in a freely available public database meant as a resource for research on the immune response to SARS-CoV-2. The samples were drawn from the first 160 participants of the ongoing ImmuneRACE study and from 1,254 subjects provided by 6 global collaborators. Sample metadata almost always included a de-identified subject ID, COVID-19 status, age in years and sex. Where available, HLA class I and class II types were obtained from metadata supplied by the sample provider rather than from assay-based typing. Overall study outcomes, separate from this receptor: Clinical and demographic metadata were provided uncurated, with the amount varying by source and participant.

On this clone itself: Its antigen has not been determined. No much larger clonotype is one base removed from it; base qualities were not supplied.

The immunoSEQ Assay, a bias-controlled multiplex PCR, was used to amplify TCRbeta CDR3 regions from genomic DNA. Regarding the original processing steps: Nucleated cell counts per sample were estimated from amplification of reference gene primers within the assay. To quantify the absolute abundance of each unique TCRbeta CDR3 rearrangement, sequence reads were collapsed and filtered. For each sample, productive Simpson clonality was calculated as the square root of Simpson's diversity index across productive rearrangements. This immuneACCESS table, as held by TCRdb, lists in-frame sequences with V and J called but not all clones. Of the missing ones, under half trace to an unresolved V gene in checked studies; the others have no known cause. The DNA was the basis for D and trimming; V, J and clone size are from that table. The sample includes some 140,000 clones, with about four fifths observed a single time. Jointly, the top ten make up more than 15% of the sample.

The germline V gene (reference sequence) provides CDR1 PRHDT and CDR2 FYEKMQ. The cysteine opens and the phenylalanine closes a CDR3 of 13 amino acids. Just CDR3 DNA is preserved here, 39 bases in frame from base 1. The junction shows trimming of 11 bases on V and 4 bases on J, and the gene matches do not reach 10 bases of it. Whole blood was collected in K2EDTA tubes by collaborating institutions according to the institutions' own protocols. For TCRbeta analysis, collaborators shipped samples as frozen whole blood, isolated PBMCs, or DNA extracted from either of those sample types. The sequenced sample was peripheral blood. The sequence links TRBV13 to TRBJ1-1; TRBD1 aligns with 7 central bases. The origin of this receptor is a man older than 75 with acute or convalescent COVID-19. The CDR3 has the sequence CASKWQGVTEAFF. The nucleotide sequence reads TGTGCCTCTAAATGGCAGGGGGTCACTGAAGCTTTCTTT. The reference TRBV13 and TRBJ1-1 proteins fill in what lies around the CDR3, so the full variable domain reads AAGVIQSPRHLIKEKRETATLKCYPIPRHDTVYWYQQGPGQDPQFLISFYEKMQSDKGSIPDRFSAQQFSDYHSELNMSSLELGDSALYFCASKWQGVTEAFFGQGTRLTVV.